This entry lists 14 T cell receptor beta chains sequenced from one sample in a study of a mutant IDH1 vaccine in newly diagnosed glioma. Their target antigens are unknown. Profiled with immunoSEQ multiplex PCR; TCRdb holds only in-frame clones, not every one. The data show more than 40,000 clones, 88% seen once. Specified time point: week 35, safety follow-up. Doses comprised 300 ug of mutant IDH1 20-mer peptide each, plus topical imiquimod. This material consisted of PBMCs, taken from a glioma patient whose treatment included an IDH1 peptide vaccine. The receptors derive from a middle-aged woman with glioma.

This rearrangement joins TRBV11-2 to TRBJ2-2, with D unclear. V lost 2 bases to trimming and J lost 0 bases, with 1 base between them. Germline loops: CDR1 SGHAT, CDR2 FQNNGV. The CDR3 extends over 13 amino acids. This CDR3 is CASSLPNTGELFF. The CDR3 DNA sequence: TGTGCCAGCAGCTTACCGAACACCGGGGAGCTGTTTTTT.

The rearrangement uses TRBV19 and TRBJ1-1; D possibly corresponds to TRBD1 (5 bases). The CDR3 is 14 amino acids. CDR1 and CDR2 from the germline V gene are LNHDA and SQIVND (reference sequence). V lost 3 bases, J lost 3 bases, and 11 bases lay in between. The CDR3 region is CASSMQGLYTEAFF. The CDR3 DNA reads as TGTGCCAGTAGTATGCAGGGTTTGTACACTGAAGCTTTCTTT.

The V gene is TRBV4-3, the J gene TRBJ2-6, with TRBD1 as a possible D gene (6 bases). The CDR3 covers 18 residues. The germline gives CDR1 LGHNA, CDR2 YSLEER. Trimming stripped 1 base from V and 0 bases from J, with 13 bases between. CDR3 DNA sequence: TGCGCCAGCAGCCAAGGGGGCTGGACAGTCTCTGGGGCCAACGTCCTGACTTTC. Its protein product is CASSQGGWTVSGANVLTF.

The chain carries TRBV6-5 and TRBJ2-1; 10 bases match TRBD1. V was clipped by 6 bases and J by 3 bases; unmatched bases: 5. Germline V gene sequence: CDR1 MNHEY, CDR2 SVGAGI. The CDR3 consists of 15 residues. The CDR3 sequence is CASRAGTGVYNEQFF. The CDR3 DNA follows: TGTGCCAGCAGGGCCGGGACAGGGGTCTACAATGAGCAGTTCTTC.

The chain combines TRBV27 with TRBJ2-1, with 7 bases aligning to TRBD2. V shed 4 bases, J shed 2 bases, and the junction held 8 bases outside the gene matches. Germline CDR1 reads MNHEY; CDR2 reads SMNVEV (reference sequence). CDR3 length: 16 residues. The CDR3 DNA reads as TGTGCCAGCAGTTCTCGGGAGGCGGATGCCTACAATGAGCAGTTCTTC. It is translated as CASSSREADAYNEQFF.

This clone was seen only a few times. The chain carries TRBV10-1 and TRBJ1-1, with D possibly matching TRBD1 (5 bases). This CDR3 is 12 amino acids long. The ends were cut back, 0 bases at V and 11 bases at J, with 10 bases in the middle. Germline V lookup: CDR1 WNHNN, CDR2 SYGVQD (reference sequence). CDR3 bases: TGCGCCAGCAGTGAGTCGCCGGGGGTGGCTTTCTTT. Residues: CASSESPGVAFF.

This clone has just one count. The chain combines TRBV2 with TRBJ2-5; 7 positions agree with TRBD1. Germline V lookup: CDR1 SNHLY, CDR2 FYNNEI. Trimming cost V 6 bases and J 4 bases; bases outside gene matches: 8. This CDR3 spans 14 amino acids. The CDR3 sequence: CASRSDRERETQYF. In nucleotides, the CDR3 is TGTGCCAGCAGGAGTGACAGGGAACGAGAGACCCAGTACTTC.

This clone was counted once. The chain has TRBV9 and TRBJ1-2, with 9 bases lining up with TRBD1. Per germline, CDR1 SGDLS and CDR2 YYNGEE. J gave up 3 bases and V 4 bases, and 4 bases lay outside the gene matches. The CDR3 runs to 14 residues. CDR3 sequence reads: CASSFRTGDYGYTF. CDR3 DNA: TGTGCCAGCAGCTTCCGGACAGGGGACTATGGCTACACCTTC.

The chain carries TRBV10-3 and TRBJ2-7; the match to TRBD1 covers 8 bases. This CDR3 spans 13 amino acids. Germline V gene lookup returns CDR1 ENHRY and CDR2 SYGVKD. V was pared by 4 bases and J by 5 bases, with 4 bases of the junction left unmatched. CDR3 amino acids: CAISGQGADEQYF. The DNA for the CDR3 is TGTGCCATCAGTGGGCAGGGGGCCGACGAGCAGTACTTC.

This chain links TRBV7-6 with TRBJ2-2; perhaps D is TRBD1 or TRBD2 (5 bases each). V was pared by 1 base and J by 3 bases, with 15 bases between. CDR3 length: 17 amino acids. Germline CDR1 and CDR2: SGHVS and FNYEAQ. The CDR3 spells CASSLGRGAGDTGELFF. As DNA, the CDR3 is TGTGCCAGCAGCTTAGGTCGAGGGGCCGGAGACACCGGGGAGCTGTTTTTT.

The sample holds a few counts of this clone. This chain joins TRBV29-1 and TRBJ1-3; D not certain. The V and J ends lost 6 bases and 0 bases respectively, with 9 bases between them. CDR1 is SQVTM, CDR2 ANQGSEA, per germline. The CDR3 totals 13 residues. CDR3 nucleotide sequence: TGCAGCGTCCAAGTAGGCTCTGGAAACACCATATATTTT. The encoded protein is CSVQVGSGNTIYF.

The rearrangement links TRBV4-3 to TRBJ2-1; 12 nucleotides match TRBD2. The germline gives CDR1 LGHNA, CDR2 YSLEER. The CDR3 sequence is 19 residues long. Trimming at V came to 0 bases and at J to 7 bases, leaving 13 bases not matched to a gene. The CDR3 spells CASSQDFGLAGMTRNEQFF. For the CDR3, the DNA is TGCGCCAGCAGCCAAGATTTTGGACTAGCGGGAATGACGCGGAATGAGCAGTTCTTC.

The chain has TRBV5-4 and TRBJ2-3, with 7 bases fitting TRBD2. With 6 bases clipped from V and 1 base from J, the junction kept 11 bases outside the gene matches. CDR3 size: 16 residues. Germline V lookup: CDR1 SGHNT, CDR2 YYREEE (reference sequence). The DNA for the CDR3 is TGTGCCAGCAATCACGGGCAGCGGGGTGGCACAGATACGCAGTATTTT. Protein product: CASNHGQRGGTDTQYF.

The J gene is TRBJ1-2, the V gene TRBV9; D may be TRBD1 (6 bases). The CDR3 totals 14 residues. V was clipped by 3 bases and J by 8 bases, with 17 bases between them. The germline V gene has CDR1 SGDLS and CDR2 YYNGEE. CDR3 sequence (DNA): TGTGCCAGCAGCGCCCCCCACAGGGCCGGGGGCTACACCTTC. Translation gives CASSAPHRAGGYTF.